Presented here are 11 T cell receptor beta chains from one specimen sequenced in a study of shared clonotypes between healthy human individuals. Assay: immunoSEQ multiplex PCR; the TCRdb copy retains only in-frame clones and omits some. The repertoire holds millions of clones, with about 92% as singletons. Material for sequencing was naive CD4+ T cells from PBMCs. Subset reported: CD45RA+ positively selected. These receptors all stem from a man between 18 and 35 years old in good health. Some clones in this sample may be carry-over from other donors' samples.

The CDR3: CASRETGTGGELFF. The CDR3 DNA sequence: TGTGCCAGCAGGGAAACAGGGACAGGAGGGGAGCTGTTTTTT. The rearrangement links TRBV6-4 to TRBJ2-2; TRBD1 matches at 8 bases. The junction had 8 bases not matched to a gene; V was cut back by 6 bases and J by 8 bases. CDR3 length equals 14 residues. Germline V gene sequence: CDR1 MRHNA, CDR2 SNTAGT.

The chain recombines TRBV5-1 with TRBJ2-7; 9 bases are a match to TRBD1. The CDR3 extends over 17 amino acids. The V gene end was trimmed by 0 bases and the J gene end by 3 bases; junction bases not matched to a gene: 10. Per germline, CDR1 SGHRS and CDR2 YFSETQ. CDR3 region: CASSLGPTGQGFYEQYF. DNA of the CDR3: TGCGCCAGCAGCTTGGGCCCCACGGGACAGGGCTTCTACGAGCAGTACTTC.

The chain employs TRBV28 and TRBJ1-4; maybe TRBD1 (6 bases). Germline loops: CDR1 MDHEN, CDR2 SYDVKM. The V gene lost 3 bases and the J gene lost 8 bases, with 16 bases spanning the gap. The CDR3 consists of 15 residues. This CDR3 is CASSFPGGGGEKLFF. CDR3 nucleotide sequence: TGTGCCAGCAGTTTCCCCGGGGGCGGAGGGGAAAAACTGTTTTTT.

The chain combines TRBV4-1 with TRBJ1-3, with TRBD1 matching 7 bases. Looked up from germline, CDR1 is MGHRA and CDR2 is YSYEKL. The CDR3 covers 14 residues. Germline trimming cut 0 bases from V and 6 bases from J; bases unmatched to any gene: 2. CDR3 protein: CASSQEGQLNTIYF. As DNA, the CDR3 is TGCGCCAGCAGCCAAGAGGGACAGCTAAACACCATATATTTT.

The chain recombines TRBV28 with TRBJ1-2; 7 positions agree with TRBD1. CDR3 length: 15 amino acids. CDR1 and CDR2 from the germline V gene are MDHEN and SYDVKM. J was trimmed by 8 bases and V by 4 bases; bases with no gene match: 13. Here the CDR3 DNA reads TGTGCCAGCAGTTCGGCAGGGGGTCGCTCTCGCGGCTACACCTTC. This sequence encodes CASSSAGGRSRGYTF.

The V call is TRBV19, the J call TRBJ2-7; 8 positions match TRBD1. In germline, CDR1 is LNHDA, CDR2 SQIVND (reference sequence). The V and J ends lost 1 base and 3 bases, in that order; junction bases with no gene match: 5. The CDR3 runs 15 residues. The CDR3 loop reads CASSIARGRVYEQYF. For the CDR3, the DNA is TGTGCCAGTAGTATAGCCAGGGGGCGAGTCTACGAGCAGTACTTC.

The gene calls are TRBV5-4 and TRBJ2-7; possible D gene TRBD1, 6 bases. CDR1 SGHNT and CDR2 YYREEE come from the germline V gene (reference sequence). The CDR3 spans 14 residues. With 1 base removed from V and 6 bases from J, the gap between germline ends came to 14 bases. CDR3 nucleotides: TGTGCCAGCAGCTTGAACCCGACAGGCGGCGAGCAGTACTTC. It specifies CASSLNPTGGEQYF.

The chain joins TRBV7-9 to TRBJ2-3; TRBD1 aligns across 8 bases. The CDR3 is 14 residues long. CDR1 and CDR2 from the germline V gene are SEHNR and FQNEAQ (reference sequence). The J segment lost 6 bases and the V segment lost 6 bases, leaving 8 bases of the junction unmatched. The CDR3 sequence: CASRKSGGADTQYF. The CDR3 DNA is TGTGCCAGCAGAAAGTCAGGGGGCGCGGATACGCAGTATTTT.

As regards this clone: The same CDR3 also results from other DNA sequences found in this sample. In DNA form, the CDR3 reads TGTGCCAGCAGCTTTAGCAGGATGAACACTGAAGCTTTCTTT. It translates to CASSFSRMNTEAFF. V gene TRBV7-8 combines with J gene TRBJ1-1; D is undetermined. CDR3 length equals 14 residues. The V and J ends lost 3 bases and 0 bases respectively, with 8 bases between them. CDR1 is SGHVS and CDR2 is FQNEAQ in the germline V gene.

This chain connects TRBV14 to TRBJ2-7; 14 bases are a match to TRBD2. Germline V CDR1 and CDR2: SGHDN, FVKESK. CDR3 length: 18 residues. V lost 5 bases and J lost 1; bases outside the gene matches: 10. In DNA, the CDR3 is TGTGCCAGCAGCGAGGGACTAGCGGGAGCCGGGTTTTCCTACGAGCAGTACTTC. It is translated as CASSEGLAGAGFSYEQYF.

The V call is TRBV11-3, the J call TRBJ2-1, with 11 bases lining up with TRBD2. The CDR3 has 19 amino acids. Germline V gene data show CDR1 as SGHNT and CDR2 as YENEEA. The V and J ends lost 2 bases and 6 bases, in that order; junction bases with no gene match: 15. The CDR3 is CASSLWGLAGGGYPNEQFF. The CDR3 DNA reads as TGTGCCAGCAGCTTATGGGGGCTAGCGGGAGGTGGGTACCCCAATGAGCAGTTCTTC. Full variable domain (rest looked up from reference TRBV11-3 and TRBJ2-1): EAGVVQSPRYKIIEKKQPVAFWCNPISGHNTLYWYLQNLGQGPELLIRYENEEAVDDSQLPKDRFSAERLKGVDSTLKIQPAELGDSAVYLCASSLWGLAGGGYPNEQFFGPGTRLTVL.